The source of this TCR beta chain is a study of blood T cells in healthy people across ages. Next came a second PCR, run for about 6 to 12 cycles, which used a sample-barcoded 5' primer along with a J-beta primer mix. TCRdb re-analysed the 5' RACE reads in MiXCR, keeping a single row per CDR3 protein. The table has around 850,000 distinct CDR3 sequences, about 37% seen once. This clonotype has only a few counts. CDR3 length: 16 amino acids. The rearrangement links TRBV21-1 to TRBJ2-1; the table assigns TRBD2, which was not confirmed against the DNA. TRBV21-1 is a pseudogene. This TCR derives from a man between 18 and 35 years old in good health. The sample was blood. CDR3 sequence (DNA): TGTGCCAGCCCGATAAAGCTAGCGGGGGGTAACAATGAGCAGTTCTTC. This gives the protein CASPIKLAGGNNEQFF.